This T cell receptor beta chain was recorded in a study of cytomegalovirus exposure and HLA in healthy donors. V was cut by 4 bases and J by 6 bases, with 9 bases left in between. The germline gives CDR1 KGHSH, CDR2 LQKENI. The CDR3 has 13 amino acids. Findings and caveats of the study: Cytomegalovirus status was reportedly diagnosed by the classifier with high specificity and sensitivity. The presence/absence work took it that sequencing depth was about the same across donors.

About this clone itself: Its cognate antigen is unknown.

Both 60 Vbeta primers and 13 Jbeta primers went into the PCR. Clones were sequenced by immunoSEQ multiplex PCR, and TCRdb holds only the in-frame ones, with some missing. The data show around 100,000 clones, about four fifths seen once. This chain uses TRBV18 with TRBJ2-2, with TRBD1 as a possible D gene (5 bases). The TCR sequence derives from a woman under 30 in good health and CMV-seropositive. The sample was PBMCs. CDR3 sequence reads: CASSRQGSGELFF. The CDR3 DNA reads TGTGCCAGCTCACGCCAGGGCTCCGGGGAGCTGTTTTTT.